This T cell receptor (beta chain) stems from a study of tumor-infiltrating lymphocytes in primary liver carcinoma (TCRdb year 2017). Context from the whole study: Of the five patients, three men and two women aged 30 to 69 years, four had hepatocellular carcinoma and one had combined HCC and intrahepatic cholangiocarcinoma. The five patients had tumors of stage T1-T3 N0M0, with maximum diameters ranging from about 4.2 to 11 cm. The 25 or so tumor region samples were profiled with Agilent mRNA microarrays so that TCRbeta repertoire diversity could be related to the local molecular phenotype. Repertoires from technical replicates were highly reproducible, with mean shared-clone rates around 0.87 and correlation coefficients above 0.95. TCRbeta repertoire sequencing covered about 35 specimens from 5 patients: 25 or so tumor regions, 5 adjacent noncancerous liver tissues and 5 peripheral blood samples. Each sample produced roughly 3.65 to 7.13 million productive TCRbeta reads, and read depth showed no significant difference between tissue types. TCRbeta repertoire sequencing, expression microarrays and whole-exome sequencing were combined in the study across five regions of each liver tumor, with adjacent normal tissue and blood also included.

This clonotype was observed many times. Its antigen is not yet known. Within one base of it there is no much larger clone, and no base qualities were kept. Study-wide conclusions, independent of this receptor: Repertoire overlap was found to be higher between tumor regions (mean roughly 36%) than between tumor-adjacent (roughly 17%) or tumor-blood (around 15%) pairs, consistent with antigen-driven expansion. Only about 7-24% of top clones were present in all five regions of a tumor, suggesting spatial heterogeneity of tumor-infiltrating T cells. The study included only a few patients, and the authors note findings should be validated in a larger study. Because sequencing covered only the TCR beta chain and unpaired alpha chains were not captured, true repertoire diversity is likely underestimated. Compared with blood, tumors had a significantly larger share of the repertoire taken up by the top 250 clones (p = 0.039). Comparison of CD4+ and CD8+ T cell repertoires was precluded by the use of bulk unsorted samples.

A constant-region primer and ProtoScript II reverse transcriptase were used to reverse-transcribe TCRbeta-specific cDNA from approximately 500 ng total RNA. TCRbeta libraries were built with three nested multiplex PCR rounds, a slightly modified ARM-PCR procedure. Multiplex TRBV1-TRBV30 forward primers and a Cbeta reverse primer were used in the first two PCR rounds, each of which was run for around 10 cycles. Sample barcodes and Illumina adapters were added in a final 25-cycle PCR using Deep VentR polymerase. Amplicons of 200-500 bp were gel-purified with a QIAquick gel extraction kit before sequencing. The TCRbeta amplicons were sequenced with 250-bp paired-end reads on an Illumina HiSeq 2500. The authors' pipeline ran thus. Reads were quality-trimmed with Trimmomatic v0.33, and paired reads were merged with FLASH v1.2.11 to recover full CDR3 sequences. V, D and J germline segments were assigned to the rearranged TCRbeta sequences using MiGEC v1.2.1b. VDJtools v1.0.0 computed clonotype statistics and Shannon-Wiener diversity indices. To reduce sampling bias, subsequent analyses other than the diversity analysis used only the 250 most abundant clonotypes in each sample. TCRdb trimmed the raw reads at Q25, called clones with MiXCR and kept productive beta chains. Each record represents a unique CDR3 protein, reported with the most common genes and DNA among its rows. The V and J calls here are based on TCRdb, not the publication. The sample profile shows tens of thousands of distinct CDR3 sequences; more than 60% of them were found once. The ten biggest clones cover 28% of the sample.

Via the germline V gene, CDR1 is SGHRS and CDR2 YFSETQ. Including cysteine and phenylalanine, the CDR3 has 15 amino acids. Kept here is only the CDR3 DNA, which spans 45 bases and is read in frame from base 1. V and J are truncated by 0 bases and 1 base respectively, leaving an intervening sequence of 10 bases. Without any cell sorting, total RNA and DNA were co-extracted from roughly 18-30 mg of bulk tissue using the AllPrep DNA/RNA mini kit. A handful of patients with histopathologically diagnosed primary liver carcinoma underwent surgical resection in China between November 2015 and March 2016. Patients had chronic HBV infection and were treatment-naive at sampling. Five spatially separated regions were sampled per tumor: superior, inferior, left-lateral and right-lateral poles, plus the tumor centre. According to histology, viable tumor cells made up more than 80% of every tumor sample. Fresh tumor and adjacent tissue pieces were bisected, with one half stored in RNAlater at -80 degrees C and the other half sent for histology.

What was sequenced was liver tumor tissue from sampling region 4. The cell subset or site label corresponds to: tumor region T4, right-lateral pole. The sequence was obtained from a man aged 35 to 55 with primary liver carcinoma and hepatitis B virus infection. Rearrangement joined TRBV5-1 to TRBJ2-5; perhaps TRBD2 is the D gene, with 5 bases matching. The CDR3 is CASSLGASFQETQYF. The DNA sequence is as follows: TGCGCCAGCAGCTTGGGGGCTAGCTTCCAAGAGACCCAGTACTTC.